These 8 T cell receptor beta chains share one sample of origin, sequenced in a study of T cell changes during pregnancy in multiple sclerosis (dated by TCRdb to the late 2010s). Preparation of the library involved the immunoSEQ multiplex PCR assay. Sourced from immuneACCESS, this table was stored by TCRdb with only in-frame sequences that have V and J called. A share of the clones is absent; for the studies checked, an unresolved V gene accounts for under half, and the remainder has no known explanation. The sample has around 65,000 clones on record, approximately 92% of them singletons. Jointly, the top ten make up around 2.8% of the sample. The material sequenced was peripheral blood, taken in the second trimester of pregnancy. These receptors all stem from a female donor in good health, enrolled as a control in a pregnancy study.

The chain employs TRBV6-5 and TRBJ2-7; TRBD1 aligns across 8 bases. The V gene's germline CDR1 is MNHEY and CDR2 SVGAGI. V was pared by 6 bases and J by 5 bases, with 9 bases of the junction left unmatched. This CDR3 spans 14 amino acids. The CDR3 loop reads CASSIDRGRNEQYF. The CDR3 DNA reads as TGTGCCAGCAGCATAGACAGGGGAAGGAACGAGCAGTACTTC.

The chain has TRBV19 and TRBJ2-5, with D perhaps matching TRBD1 (5 bases). Trimming cost V 5 bases and J 7 bases, with 14 bases left between them. Germline V gives CDR1 LNHDA, CDR2 SQIVND (reference sequence). The CDR3 sequence is 13 residues long. The CDR3 sequence: CASSVNGRGTQYF. Written as DNA, the CDR3 is TGTGCCAGTAGTGTCAACGGAAGGGGGACCCAGTACTTC.

This sequence joins TRBV7-2 and TRBJ2-2; 13 bases fit TRBD2. The CDR3 is made up of 15 amino acids. CDR1 is SGHTA and CDR2 is FQGNSA in the germline V gene. V trimming: 3 bases; J trimming: 5 bases; junction bases outside the gene matches: 0. The CDR3 DNA sequence: TGTGCCAGCAGCTTGGGACTAGCGGGAACCGGGGAGCTGTTTTTT. Translating gives CASSLGLAGTGELFF.

A single count supports this clone. This chain links TRBV5-1 with TRBJ2-3, with 9 bases that match TRBD2. CDR3 length: 18 residues. Per the germline V gene, CDR1 is SGHRS and CDR2 is YFSETQ. Germline trimming cut 2 bases from V and 6 bases from J; bases unmatched to any gene: 16. CDR3: CASSLSSLAGISRDTQYF. The CDR3 nucleotides read TGCGCCAGCAGCTTAAGCTCCCTAGCGGGAATAAGTAGGGATACGCAGTATTTT. The whole variable domain, remainder taken from reference TRBV5-1 and TRBJ2-3, is KAGVTQTPRYLIKTRGQQVTLSCSPISGHRSVSWYQQTPGQGLQFLFEYFSETQRNKGNFPGRFSGRQFSNSRSEMNVSTLELGDSALYLCASSLSSLAGISRDTQYFGPGTRLTVL.

J is TRBJ2-1 and V is TRBV5-1, with 12 bases lining up with TRBD2. The CDR3 runs 19 residues. The ends lost 0 bases at V and 8 bases at J; junction bases unmatched: 15. CDR1 and CDR2 (germline): SGHRS, YFSETQ. The CDR3 DNA sequence: TGCGCCAGCAGCTTGGGTGGTCTAGCGGGAGGGCCTGGTTCCTATGAGCAGTTCTTC. Its protein product is CASSLGGLAGGPGSYEQFF.

The genes are TRBV19 and TRBJ2-5; 13 bases line up with TRBD2. There are 14 residues in the CDR3. Trimming removed 8 bases from V and 7 bases from J; junction bases left unmatched: 7. The germline gives CDR1 LNHDA, CDR2 SQIVND (reference sequence). The CDR3 loop reads CASRGLAGVGTQYF. CDR3 DNA sequence: TGTGCCAGTCGCGGACTAGCGGGGGTTGGGACCCAGTACTTC. Complete variable domain (other parts from reference TRBV19 and TRBJ2-5): DGGITQSPKYLFRKEGQNVTLSCEQNLNHDAMYWYRQDPGQGLRLIYYSQIVNDFQKGDIAEGYSVSREKKESFPLTVTSAQKNPTAFYLCASRGLAGVGTQYFGPGTRLLVL.

The rearrangement uses TRBV21-1 and TRBJ1-6. TRBV21-1 is shown as a pseudogene. The CDR3 is made up of 11 amino acids. CDR3 loop: CASERGSPLHF. The CDR3 DNA reads TGTGCCAGCGAGAGAGGTTCACCCCTCCACTTT.

This sequence joins TRBV27 and TRBJ1-6; 7 nucleotides line up with TRBD1. J was trimmed by 7 bases and V by 9 bases; bases with no gene match: 15. The germline V gene encodes CDR1 MNHEY and CDR2 SMNVEV (reference sequence). The CDR3 is 16 amino acids. The CDR3 DNA sequence: TGTGCCAGTCGCACCATCGGGACAGCAGCAAATTCACCCCTCCACTTT. Its translation is CASRTIGTAANSPLHF.